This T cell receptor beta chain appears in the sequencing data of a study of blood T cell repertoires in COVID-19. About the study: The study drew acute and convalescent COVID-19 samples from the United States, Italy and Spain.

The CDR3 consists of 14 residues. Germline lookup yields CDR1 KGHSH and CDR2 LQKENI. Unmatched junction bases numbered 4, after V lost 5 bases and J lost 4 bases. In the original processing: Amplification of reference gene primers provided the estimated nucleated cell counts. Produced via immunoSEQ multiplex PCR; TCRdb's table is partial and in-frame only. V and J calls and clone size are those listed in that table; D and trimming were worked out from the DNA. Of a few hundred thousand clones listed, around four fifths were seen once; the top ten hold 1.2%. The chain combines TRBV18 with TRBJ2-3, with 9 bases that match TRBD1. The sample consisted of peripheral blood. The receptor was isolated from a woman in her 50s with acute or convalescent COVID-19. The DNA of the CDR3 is TGTGCCAGCTCAGCCTACAGGGGGCCAGATACGCAGTATTTT. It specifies CASSAYRGPDTQYF. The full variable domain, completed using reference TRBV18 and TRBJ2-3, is NAGVMQNPRHLVRRRGQEARLRCSPMKGHSHVYWYRQLPEEGLKFMVYLQKENIIDESGMPKERFSAEFPKEGPSILRIQQVVRGDSAAYFCASSAYRGPDTQYFGPGTRLTVL.